The 26 T cell receptor beta chains listed next were all sequenced from one sample in a study of CD8 T cells in ankylosing spondylitis. TCRdb called the 5' RACE reads again in MiXCR, with one record for every CDR3 protein. The sample has 300,000 to 350,000 distinct CDR3 sequences, 14% to 15% seen once. Sequencing used blood, either unsorted or a sorted T cell fraction (not recorded which). These receptor sequences come from a male donor with ankylosing spondylitis or in good health (not recorded which).

The rearrangement joins TRBV20-1 to TRBJ1-5; D gene unclear. This CDR3 contains 15 residues. Trimming stripped 3 bases from V and 0 bases from J, with 12 bases between. Germline loops: CDR1 DFQATT, CDR2 SNEGSKA (reference sequence). For the CDR3, the DNA is TGCAGTGCTAGTCAGGACTCTTATAGCAATCAGCCCCAGCATTTT. Protein product: CSASQDSYSNQPQHF.

This clonotype was counted between two and nine times. The chain combines TRBV25-1 with TRBJ2-1, with 9 bases identical to TRBD2. The CDR3 sequence is 14 residues long. With V trimmed by 6 bases and J by 2 bases, 2 bases remained unmatched. Germline V gives CDR1 MGHDK, CDR2 SYGVNS. CDR3 loop: CASRAGGTYNEQFF. DNA of the CDR3: TGTGCCAGCAGAGCGGGGGGCACCTACAATGAGCAGTTCTTC.

V and J are TRBV5-6 and TRBJ2-3, with TRBD2 as a possible D gene (6 bases). Germline V CDR1 and CDR2: SGHDT, YYEEEE. The CDR3 has 16 residues. V lost 0 bases, J lost 4 bases, and 15 bases lay in between. In DNA form, the CDR3 reads TGTGCCAGCAGCTTGGCGGCGGGGAAGATGGCAGATACGCAGTATTTT. It translates to CASSLAAGKMADTQYF.

The chain joins TRBV3-1 to TRBJ2-3, with D hard to call. Germline-derived CDR1 and CDR2 are LGHDT and YNNKEL (reference sequence). The CDR3 consists of 14 residues. V dropped 2 bases and J dropped 2 bases, with 8 bases sitting between them. CDR3 amino acids: CASSQNAITDTQYF. CDR3 nucleotides: TGTGCCAGCAGCCAAAACGCCATCACAGATACGCAGTATTTT.

This clonotype was observed a handful of times. The chain employs TRBV7-9 and TRBJ2-7, with a tentative D call TRBD2 (6 bases). The CDR3 runs to 13 residues. Trimming left V 7 bases short and J 1 base short, with 11 bases between. The V gene's germline CDR1 is SEHNR and CDR2 FQNEAQ (reference sequence). CDR3 sequence: CASISAGSYEQYF. The CDR3 DNA is TGTGCCAGCATCTCCGCGGGGTCCTACGAGCAGTACTTC.

A remark on this clonotype: Its ends do not fully match the called genes, so a read error is possible. This rearrangement joins TRBV12-3 or TRBV12-4 to TRBJ2-5, with D possibly being TRBD1 (5 bases). This CDR3 region has 14 residues. In DNA, the CDR3 is TGTGCCAACAGTTTTTACAGGTCCCAAGAGACCCAGTACTTC. Encoded protein: CANSFYRSQETQYF.

This chain links TRBV6-1 with TRBJ1-1; perhaps TRBD1 as D (6 bases). The CDR3 contains 15 residues. The V end lost 6 bases, the J end lost 3 bases, and 17 bases lay between the germline ends. CDR1 and CDR2 from the germline V gene are MNHNS and SASEGT. The CDR3 bases are TGTGCCAGCAGCCCCTTCAGGGGCACGGACACTGAAGCTTTCTTT. This encodes CASSPFRGTDTEAFF.

The gene calls are TRBV5-1 and TRBJ2-5, with D possibly being TRBD2 (6 bases). Germline CDR1 reads SGHRS; CDR2 reads YFSETQ. Trimming removed 4 bases from V and 3 bases from J, with 16 bases in between. CDR3 length: 15 residues. CDR3 in amino acids: CASSTSRRGEETQYF. CDR3 DNA sequence: TGCGCCAGCAGCACGTCTCGGCGGGGAGAAGAGACCCAGTACTTC.

The chain uses TRBV5-5 and TRBJ2-3, with 8 bases that match TRBD2. Unmatched junction bases numbered 10, after V lost 5 bases and J lost 5 bases. The CDR3 has 15 residues. Germline V CDR1 and CDR2: SGHKS, YYEKEE (reference sequence). CDR3 in amino acids: CASRPRAGEGDTQYF. The CDR3 DNA sequence: TGTGCCAGCAGACCCCGAGCGGGAGAGGGAGATACGCAGTATTTT.

J is TRBJ2-1 and V is TRBV12-3 or TRBV12-4; D perhaps matches TRBD2 (7 bases). Deletions cut 5 bases from V and 7 bases from J, with 12 bases between. CDR3 length: 13 amino acids. CDR3 in DNA: TGTGCCAGCAGTAGGGGGAGGGGAAATGAGCAGTTCTTC. As protein: CASSRGRGNEQFF.

This clonotype was detected a few times. The V gene is TRBV25-1, the J gene TRBJ2-1; the D call may be TRBD1 or TRBD2 (7 bases each). The CDR3 totals 16 residues. V was trimmed by 5 bases and J by 8 bases, leaving 22 bases between them. From germline, CDR1 is MGHDK and CDR2 SYGVNS. The CDR3 DNA follows: TGTGCCAGCAGTCCAAATGGGGGACTACAGGGGCATGAGCAGTTCTTC. Residues: CASSPNGGLQGHEQFF.

The chain links TRBV12-3 or TRBV12-4 to TRBJ1-2; D perhaps matches TRBD1 (6 bases). V dropped 2 bases and J dropped 4 bases, with 11 bases sitting between them. The CDR3 has 14 residues. CDR3 region: CASSLTGFTYGYTF. CDR3 nucleotide sequence: TGTGCCAGCAGTTTAACAGGGTTTACCTATGGCTACACCTTC.

The rearrangement links TRBV27 to TRBJ1-6; 9 positions match TRBD1. Germline-derived CDR1 and CDR2 are MNHEY and SMNVEV (reference sequence). The V and J ends lost 8 bases and 5 bases, in that order; junction bases with no gene match: 4. This CDR3 region has 14 residues. CDR3 DNA sequence: TGTGCCAGCGGCCGGGACAGGGATAATTCACCCCTCCACTTT. It yields the protein CASGRDRDNSPLHF.

The chain uses TRBV7-9 and TRBJ2-1; D is unresolved. The germline gives CDR1 SEHNR, CDR2 FQNEAQ (reference sequence). The CDR3 length is 14 residues. Trimming removed 6 bases at V and 8 bases at J, with 17 bases between. Here the CDR3 DNA reads TGTGCCAGCAGAACAGACCCCCCGGAGCATGAGCAGTTCTTC. Protein sequence: CASRTDPPEHEQFF.

V usage is TRBV20-1 and J usage is TRBJ2-5, with 10 bases that match TRBD1. After removal of 6 bases from V and 4 bases from J, the junction contained 8 bases not matched to a gene. The germline CDR1 and CDR2 sequences are DFQATT and SNEGSKA (reference sequence). CDR3 length equals 14 residues. CDR3 bases: TGCAGTGCACCGGACCGGGACAGGGGAGAGACCCAGTACTTC. Protein sequence: CSAPDRDRGETQYF.

V usage is TRBV30 and J usage is TRBJ2-7; 10 bases line up with TRBD1. The ends lost 3 bases at V and 1 base at J; junction bases unmatched: 18. CDR1 GTSNPN and CDR2 SVGIG come from the germline V gene (reference sequence). This CDR3 comprises 19 residues. In DNA, the CDR3 is TGTGCCTGGAGGGAGAAGACAGGGGGCATCAGCGGGGTGTCCTACGAGCAGTACTTC. Amino acids: CAWREKTGGISGVSYEQYF.

This sequence joins TRBV3-1 and TRBJ2-1; 9 bases fit TRBD2. The CDR3 runs to 16 residues. Germline CDR1 and CDR2: LGHDT and YNNKEL (reference sequence). The V gene end was trimmed by 0 bases and the J gene end by 6 bases; junction bases not matched to a gene: 6. The chain's CDR3 is CASSQDLAGGTNEQFF. The CDR3 bases are TGTGCCAGCAGCCAAGATCTCGCGGGAGGGACCAATGAGCAGTTCTTC.

V gene TRBV29-1 combines with J gene TRBJ2-3, with D perhaps TRBD1 (6 bases). V gave up 1 base and J gave up 9 bases, with 11 bases separating them. Germline CDR1 and CDR2: SQVTM and ANQGSEA. The CDR3 is 12 residues long. CDR3 coding DNA: TGCAGCGTTGAAGGGGGGCAAGGGACGCAGTATTTT. The encoded protein is CSVEGGQGTQYF.

This clonotype came up a few times. The V and J genes are TRBV5-1 and TRBJ2-5, with TRBD2 as a possible D gene (6 bases). The CDR3 consists of 14 residues. The ends were cut back, 2 bases at V and 3 bases at J, with 11 bases in the middle. CDR1 SGHRS and CDR2 YFSETQ come from the germline V gene. The CDR3, as DNA: TGCGCCAGCAGCTTACGTCGGGGGAAAGAGACCCAGTACTTC. This gives the protein CASSLRRGKETQYF.

This clonotype was picked up a small number of times. V gene TRBV7-6 combines with J gene TRBJ2-1; 7 bases match TRBD2. V lost 1 base, J lost 4 bases, and 7 bases stayed unmatched. The CDR3 has 16 amino acids. Germline V gene data show CDR1 as SGHVS and CDR2 as FNYEAQ. CDR3 in DNA: TGTGCCAGCAGCTTAGGTCTAGCGGCCGATTACAATGAGCAGTTCTTC. Amino acid sequence: CASSLGLAADYNEQFF.

The table lists this clonotype with a few counts. The chain recombines TRBV11-2 with TRBJ2-5, with a tentative D call TRBD2 (5 bases). Deletions cut 0 bases from V and 5 bases from J, with 19 bases between. This CDR3 has 17 residues. Germline-derived CDR1 and CDR2 are SGHAT and FQNNGV. The CDR3 DNA is TGTGCCAGCAGCTTAGAATCGTCCCCCTCCGGGATCGAGACCCAGTACTTC. Translated, it gives CASSLESSPSGIETQYF.

There are a few counts of this clonotype. The chain is built from TRBV7-9 and TRBJ2-7, with D perhaps assigned TRBD1 or TRBD2 (5 bases each). Germline V gene data show CDR1 as SEHNR and CDR2 as FQNEAQ (reference sequence). Deletions cut 3 bases from V and 2 bases from J, with 11 bases between. CDR3 size: 14 residues. CDR3 in DNA: TGTGCCAGCAGCTTCCGGGACGGACCCTACGAGCAGTACTTC. Its translation: CASSFRDGPYEQYF.

This clonotype was observed a few times. The V gene is TRBV29-1, the J gene TRBJ2-3; the D gene could be TRBD1 or TRBD2 (6 bases each). This CDR3 region has 14 residues. CDR1 is SQVTM, CDR2 ANQGSEA, per germline. V lost 8 bases to trimming and J lost 0 bases, with 15 bases between them. CDR3: CSTRGAWSTDTQYF. CDR3 coding DNA: TGCAGCACTAGGGGGGCGTGGAGCACAGATACGCAGTATTTT.

V and J are TRBV20-1 and TRBJ2-1; 10 bases map to TRBD2. This CDR3 is built from 15 residues. The germline CDR1 and CDR2 sequences are DFQATT and SNEGSKA (reference sequence). V was clipped by 0 bases and J by 7 bases; unmatched bases: 6. DNA for the CDR3: TGCAGTGCTAGAGATACTAGCGGGGACCTTAATGAGCAGTTCTTC. Translated: CSARDTSGDLNEQFF.

This clonotype was seen ten or more times. This rearrangement joins TRBV5-1 to TRBJ2-1; 7 bases align to TRBD1. V gave up 0 bases and J gave up 0 bases; unmatched junction bases: 3. This CDR3 is 16 amino acids long. Germline V lookup: CDR1 SGHRS, CDR2 YFSETQ. The CDR3 protein is CASSLAPGGSYNEQFF. The CDR3 nucleotides are TGCGCCAGCAGCTTGGCACCAGGGGGCTCCTACAATGAGCAGTTCTTC.

The chain carries TRBV7-9 and TRBJ2-2; a possible D gene is TRBD1 (5 bases). CDR1 is SEHNR, CDR2 FQNEAQ, per germline (reference sequence). Trimming removed 10 bases from V and 7 bases from J, with 16 bases in between. The CDR3 is 13 residues long. DNA for the CDR3: TGTGCCACCAAGGTTAGGGGCGACGGGGAGCTGTTTTTT. Translating it yields CATKVRGDGELFF.